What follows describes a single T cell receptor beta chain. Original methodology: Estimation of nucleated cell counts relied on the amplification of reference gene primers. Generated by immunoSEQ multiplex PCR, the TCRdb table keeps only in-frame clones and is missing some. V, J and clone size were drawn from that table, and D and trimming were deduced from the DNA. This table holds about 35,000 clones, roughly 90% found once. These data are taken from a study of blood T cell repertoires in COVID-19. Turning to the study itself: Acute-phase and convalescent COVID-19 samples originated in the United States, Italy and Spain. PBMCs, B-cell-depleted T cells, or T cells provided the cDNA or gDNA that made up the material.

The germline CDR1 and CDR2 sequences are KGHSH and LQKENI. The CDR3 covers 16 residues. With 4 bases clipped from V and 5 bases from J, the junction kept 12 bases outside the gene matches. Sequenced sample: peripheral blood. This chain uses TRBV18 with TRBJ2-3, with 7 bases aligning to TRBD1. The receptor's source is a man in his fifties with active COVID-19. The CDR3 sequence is CASSRIQGPSRDTQYF. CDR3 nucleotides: TGTGCCAGCTCACGTATACAGGGGCCCTCCCGAGATACGCAGTATTTT.